This T cell receptor beta chain was identified in a study of shared clonotypes between healthy human individuals. About the study: For every donor, three CD4 naive, three CD4 memory, two CD8 naive and one CD8 memory plates were used. Whole-study results and caveats: Naive subsets generally had larger estimated richness than memory subsets.

This clone was recorded only once. Antigen: not known. Assay: immunoSEQ multiplex PCR; the TCRdb copy retains only in-frame clones and omits some. The repertoire holds roughly 1,100,000 clones, with roughly 70% as singletons. CDR1 SGHTS and CDR2 YDEGEE come from the germline V gene. The CDR3 runs 16 residues. Germline trimming cut 7 bases from V and 0 bases from J; bases unmatched to any gene: 11. This TCR derives from a man between 18 and 35 years old in good health. The sample comprised memory CD4+ T cells sorted from blood. Subset noted: CD45RA-negative fraction. The rearrangement links TRBV5-8 to TRBJ2-7; 9 bases agree with TRBD1. CDR3 nucleotide sequence: TGTGCCAGCCTTCCAGTACCGGGACAGGGCTCCTACGAGCAGTACTTC. This encodes CASLPVPGQGSYEQYF.